One and the same sample provided the 14 T cell receptor beta chains below, sequenced in a study of T-cell reconstitution after alpha-beta-depleted transplantation in children. Preparing the TCRbeta library involved the use of unique molecular identifiers. From the PCR reads, TCRdb called clonotypes with MiXCR, one entry per CDR3 protein. The table shows fewer than 750,000 distinct CDR3 sequences, with 27% occurring only once. The starting material was PBMCs, obtained before TCRalphabeta/CD19-depleted stem cell transplant. The receptors were gathered from a boy under two years old with Wiskott-Aldrich syndrome, due to receive a stem cell transplant.

This chain uses TRBV4-1 with TRBJ2-3; the match to TRBD2 covers 9 bases. This CDR3 contains 17 residues. The V gene's germline CDR1 is MGHRA and CDR2 YSYEKL. The trim removed 0 bases at V and 3 bases at J, leaving 7 bases unmatched. The CDR3 protein is CASSQETLAGRTDTQYF. In DNA form, the CDR3 reads TGCGCCAGCAGCCAAGAAACGCTAGCGGGGAGAACAGATACGCAGTATTTT.

This clonotype occurred a few times. The chain combines TRBV7-2 with TRBJ2-3; D is ambiguous. The CDR3 has 13 amino acids. CDR1 and CDR2 (germline): SGHTA, FQGNSA. V lost 1 base and J 2 bases, leaving 4 bases between the germline ends. The CDR3 nucleotides read TGTGCCAGCAGCTTAGACACCACAGATACGCAGTATTTT. It codes for CASSLDTTDTQYF.

This clonotype occurred a few times. This rearrangement joins TRBV10-3 to TRBJ2-3, with TRBD1 as a possible D gene (6 bases). The V gene lost 7 bases and the J gene lost 3 bases, with 14 bases spanning the gap. Germline V CDR1 and CDR2: ENHRY, SYGVKD. This CDR3 comprises 14 residues. DNA for the CDR3: TGTGCCATCACGGACAGTAAAGGTACAGATACGCAGTATTTT. Protein product: CAITDSKGTDTQYF.

This clonotype was found many times. The J gene is TRBJ2-1, the V gene TRBV12-3 or TRBV12-4; D call uncertain. This CDR3 region has 11 residues. V shed 3 bases and J shed 8 bases, with 5 bases lying between them. CDR3 coding DNA: TGTGCCAGCAGTTTTAGTCATGAGCAGTTCTTC. Amino acid sequence: CASSFSHEQFF.

This chain uses TRBV20-1 with TRBJ1-1; D remains ambiguous. Between the trimmed V and J ends, which lost 5 bases and 1 base, there was a span of 11 bases. The CDR3 is 13 residues long. Germline V lookup: CDR1 DFQATT, CDR2 SNEGSKA (reference sequence). As DNA, the CDR3 is TGCAGTGCTTTCAGGACCGAGAACACTGAAGCTTTCTTT. Encoded protein: CSAFRTENTEAFF.

J is TRBJ2-7 and V is TRBV4-1, with 9 bases lining up with TRBD2. This CDR3 is 19 amino acids long. Germline V gene sequence: CDR1 MGHRA, CDR2 YSYEKL. The J segment lost 1 base and the V segment lost 0 bases, leaving 13 bases of the junction unmatched. The CDR3 DNA follows: TGCGCCAGCAGCCAAGATTTTTATGTTTCAGCGGGAGGATCCTACGAGCAGTACTTC. Its protein is CASSQDFYVSAGGSYEQYF.

The chain recombines TRBV4-2 with TRBJ2-5; 9 bases align to TRBD2. V lost 0 bases to trimming and J lost 4 bases; unmatched junction nucleotides: 6. CDR1 is LGHNA and CDR2 is YNFKEQ in the germline V gene. This CDR3 has 16 amino acids. The DNA of the CDR3 is TGTGCCAGCAGCCAAGATTTACCAGCGGGGGGAGAGACCCAGTACTTC. It is translated as CASSQDLPAGGETQYF.

The genes are TRBV12-3 or TRBV12-4 and TRBJ2-2; a weak D match, TRBD2 (6 bases). The CDR3 consists of 13 residues. V lost 8 bases to trimming and J lost 5 bases, with 12 bases between them. CDR3 sequence reads: CASRLRETGELFF. The CDR3 DNA is TGTGCCAGCCGCCTCCGGGAGACCGGGGAGCTGTTTTTT.

V usage is TRBV7-9 and J usage is TRBJ2-7; 7 positions match TRBD1. Germline assignment: CDR1 SEHNR and CDR2 FQNEAQ (reference sequence). The CDR3 consists of 14 residues. Trimming took 5 bases from V and 4 from J; bases not matched to a gene: 8. As DNA, the CDR3 is TGTGCCAGCAGCCCCTCCGGGACAGCTTACGAGCAGTACTTC. Amino acid sequence: CASSPSGTAYEQYF.

This clonotype was counted between two and nine times. The chain couples TRBV5-1 to TRBJ2-1; 8 nucleotides line up with TRBD1. CDR1 SGHRS and CDR2 YFSETQ come from the germline V gene. CDR3 length: 15 residues. J lost 5 bases, V lost 1 base, and 5 bases had no gene match. In DNA form, the CDR3 reads TGCGCCAGCAGCTTGTCGGCAGGGGGCCACAATGAGCAGTTCTTC. Protein sequence: CASSLSAGGHNEQFF. The variable domain in full, completed from reference TRBV5-1 and TRBJ2-1, reads KAGVTQTPRYLIKTRGQQVTLSCSPISGHRSVSWYQQTPGQGLQFLFEYFSETQRNKGNFPGRFSGRQFSNSRSEMNVSTLELGDSALYLCASSLSAGGHNEQFFGPGTRLTVL.

This clonotype showed up just a few times. The chain combines TRBV5-5 with TRBJ2-7; weak D call: TRBD1 (6 bases). Germline CDR1 and CDR2: SGHKS and YYEKEE (reference sequence). Between the trimmed V and J ends, which lost 2 bases and 7 bases, there was a span of 10 bases. The CDR3 is 12 residues long. The CDR3 region has the DNA TGTGCCAGCAGCTTTGGGGGCCGGGAGCAGTACTTC. This gives the protein CASSFGGREQYF.

This clonotype appeared a few times. The chain joins TRBV29-1 to TRBJ2-7; TRBD2 aligns across 9 bases. With V trimmed by 0 bases and J by 6 bases, 3 bases remained unmatched. Looked up from germline, CDR1 is SQVTM and CDR2 is ANQGSEA. The CDR3 consists of 13 residues. This CDR3 is CSVEEGGRGEQYF. CDR3 nucleotide sequence: TGCAGCGTTGAAGAGGGCGGGAGGGGCGAGCAGTACTTC.

The V call is TRBV7-8, the J call TRBJ1-2; perhaps TRBD1 as D (6 bases). Germline V gene data show CDR1 as SGHVS and CDR2 as FQNEAQ. With 5 bases removed from V and 0 bases from J, the gap between germline ends came to 10 bases. The CDR3 spans 14 residues. In nucleotides, the CDR3 is TGTGCCAGCAGCCGGACAGACGCTAACTATGGCTACACCTTC. This gives the protein CASSRTDANYGYTF.

This sequence joins TRBV20-1 and TRBJ2-5; D is unresolved. The CDR3 has 16 amino acids. Germline lookup yields CDR1 DFQATT and CDR2 SNEGSKA (reference sequence). V was trimmed by 0 bases and J by 2 bases, leaving 16 bases between them. For the CDR3, the DNA is TGCAGTGCTAGAGAAACCTACCCAAGGGCACAAGAGACCCAGTACTTC. It yields the protein CSARETYPRAQETQYF.